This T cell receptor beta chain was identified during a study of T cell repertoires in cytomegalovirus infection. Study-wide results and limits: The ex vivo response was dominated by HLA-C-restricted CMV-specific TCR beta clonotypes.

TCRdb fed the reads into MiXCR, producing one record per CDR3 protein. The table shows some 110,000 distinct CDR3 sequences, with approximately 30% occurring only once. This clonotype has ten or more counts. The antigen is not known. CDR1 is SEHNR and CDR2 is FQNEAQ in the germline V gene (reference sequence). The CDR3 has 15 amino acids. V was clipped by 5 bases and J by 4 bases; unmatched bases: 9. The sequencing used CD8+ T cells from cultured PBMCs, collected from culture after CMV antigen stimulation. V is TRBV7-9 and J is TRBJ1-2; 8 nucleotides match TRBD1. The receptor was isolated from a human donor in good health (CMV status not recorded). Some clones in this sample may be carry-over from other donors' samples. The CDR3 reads CASSQTTGEIYGYTF. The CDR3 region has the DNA TGTGCCAGCAGCCAAACGACAGGGGAGATCTATGGCTACACCTTC.